The sequence of this T cell receptor beta chain was determined in a study of T-cell reconstitution after alpha-beta-depleted transplantation in children. The CDR3 is 16 residues long. CDR1 and CDR2 from the germline V gene are SEHNR and FQNEAQ (reference sequence). V shed 5 bases and J shed 2 bases, with 19 bases lying between them. On this clonotype: The antigen is unknown.

Study-level points and caveats: At one year after transplant, newly produced T cells mostly accounted for T-cell counts and diversity. Surviving recipient T cells and intrathymic progenitors accounted for some patients' high TCRbeta diversity at day 60. By about two months after transplant, alpha-beta T cells reportedly arose from several hundred graft clones that had expanded.

Unique molecular identifiers were incorporated during preparation of the TCRbeta library. TCRdb passed the PCR reads through MiXCR, listing each CDR3 protein once. The profile shows 190,000 or so distinct CDR3 sequences, about 6% of them singletons. The chain couples TRBV7-9 to TRBJ2-7; D possibly matches TRBD1 or TRBD2 (5 bases each). The sequencing used PBMCs, collected before TCRalphabeta/CD19-depleted stem cell transplant. This receptor was taken from a girl under three years old with combined immunodeficiency, due to receive a stem cell transplant. Written as DNA, the CDR3 is TGTGCCAGCAGCGCGACTACCGGGACCGACCCCTACGAGCAGTACTTC. Translating gives CASSATTGTDPYEQYF.